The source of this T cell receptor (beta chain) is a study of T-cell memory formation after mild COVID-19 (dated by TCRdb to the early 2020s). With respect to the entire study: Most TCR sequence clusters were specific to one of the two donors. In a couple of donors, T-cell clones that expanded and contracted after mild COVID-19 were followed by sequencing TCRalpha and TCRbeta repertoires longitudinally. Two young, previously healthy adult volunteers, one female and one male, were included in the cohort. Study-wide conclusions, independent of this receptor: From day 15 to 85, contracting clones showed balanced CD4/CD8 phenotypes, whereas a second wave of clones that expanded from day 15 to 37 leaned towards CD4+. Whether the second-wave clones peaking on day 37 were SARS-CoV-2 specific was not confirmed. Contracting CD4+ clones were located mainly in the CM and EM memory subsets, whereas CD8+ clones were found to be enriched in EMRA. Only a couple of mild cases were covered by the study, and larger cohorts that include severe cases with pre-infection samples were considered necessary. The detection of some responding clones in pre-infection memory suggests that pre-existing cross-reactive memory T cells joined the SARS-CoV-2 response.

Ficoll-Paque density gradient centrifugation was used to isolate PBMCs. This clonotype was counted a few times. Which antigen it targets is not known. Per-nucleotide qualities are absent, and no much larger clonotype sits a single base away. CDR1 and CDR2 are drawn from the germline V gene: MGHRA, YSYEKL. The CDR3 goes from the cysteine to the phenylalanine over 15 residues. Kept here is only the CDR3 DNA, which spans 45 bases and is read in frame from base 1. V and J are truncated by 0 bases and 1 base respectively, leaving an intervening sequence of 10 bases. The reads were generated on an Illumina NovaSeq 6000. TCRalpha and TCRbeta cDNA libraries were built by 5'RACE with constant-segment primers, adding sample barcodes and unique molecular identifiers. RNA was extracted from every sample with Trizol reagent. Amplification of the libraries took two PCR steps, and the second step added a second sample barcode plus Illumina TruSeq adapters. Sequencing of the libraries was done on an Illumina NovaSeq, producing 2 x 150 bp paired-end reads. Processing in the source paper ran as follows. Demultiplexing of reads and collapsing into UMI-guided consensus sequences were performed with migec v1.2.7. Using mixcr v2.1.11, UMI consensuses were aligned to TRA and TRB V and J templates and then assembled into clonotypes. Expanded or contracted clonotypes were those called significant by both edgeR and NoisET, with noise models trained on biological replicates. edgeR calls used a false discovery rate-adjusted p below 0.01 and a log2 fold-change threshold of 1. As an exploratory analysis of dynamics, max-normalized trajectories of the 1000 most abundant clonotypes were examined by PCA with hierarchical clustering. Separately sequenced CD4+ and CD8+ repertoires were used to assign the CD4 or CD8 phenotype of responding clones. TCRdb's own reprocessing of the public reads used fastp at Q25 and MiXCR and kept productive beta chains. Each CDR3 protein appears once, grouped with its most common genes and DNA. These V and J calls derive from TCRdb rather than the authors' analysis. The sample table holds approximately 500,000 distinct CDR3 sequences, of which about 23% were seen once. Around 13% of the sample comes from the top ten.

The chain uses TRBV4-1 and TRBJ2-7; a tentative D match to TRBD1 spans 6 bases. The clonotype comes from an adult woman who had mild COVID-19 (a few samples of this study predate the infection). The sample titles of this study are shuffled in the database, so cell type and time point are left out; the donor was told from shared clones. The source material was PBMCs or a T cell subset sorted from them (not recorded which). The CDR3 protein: CASSQEGTRSYEQYF. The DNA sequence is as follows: TGCGCCAGCAGCCAAGAGGGGACAAGATCCTACGAGCAGTACTTC.